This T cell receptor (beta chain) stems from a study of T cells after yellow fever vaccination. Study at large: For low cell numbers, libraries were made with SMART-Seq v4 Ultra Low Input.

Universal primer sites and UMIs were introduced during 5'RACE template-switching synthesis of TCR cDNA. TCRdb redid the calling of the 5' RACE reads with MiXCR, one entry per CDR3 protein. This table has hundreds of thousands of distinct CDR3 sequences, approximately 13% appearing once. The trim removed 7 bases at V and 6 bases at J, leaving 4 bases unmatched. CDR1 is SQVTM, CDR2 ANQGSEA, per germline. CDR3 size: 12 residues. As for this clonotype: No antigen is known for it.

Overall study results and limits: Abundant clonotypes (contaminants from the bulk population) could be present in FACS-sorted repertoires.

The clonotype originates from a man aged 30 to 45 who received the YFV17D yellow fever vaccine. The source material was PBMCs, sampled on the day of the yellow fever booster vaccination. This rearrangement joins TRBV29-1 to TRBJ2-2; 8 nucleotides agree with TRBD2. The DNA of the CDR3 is TGCAGCGGGGGGCGGGAGGCCGGGGAGCTGTTTTTT. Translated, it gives CSGGREAGELFF.